This is a list of T cell receptor beta chains from one sample in a study of early T cells in non-severe SARS-CoV-2 infection. TCRdb analysed the 5' RACE reads with MiXCR anew, one entry per CDR3 protein. The table has about 98,000 distinct CDR3 sequences, approximately 9.9% seen once; the top ten hold approximately 5.3%. The specimen sequenced was whole blood. These receptor sequences come from an adult who was a healthcare worker with PCR-confirmed SARS-CoV-2 infection or an uninfected control (not recorded which). CDR3s include the opening cysteine and the closing phenylalanine or tryptophan. A D gene is named only where the DNA matches it firmly. Clone size is shown for a subset of rows, as once, few, many or a class of expanded clone.

TRBJ1-1	TRBV5-4	-	-	CASSLDRVPTEAFF	TGTGCCAGCAGCTTGGACAGGGTACCCACTGAAGCTTTCTTT
TRBJ2-1	TRBV29-1	-	TRBD1	CSVGPGQTNNEQFF	TGCAGCGTGGGACCGGGACAGACTAACAATGAGCAGTTCTTC
TRBJ2-5	TRBV6-5	few	-	CASRPTDRETQYF	TGTGCCAGCAGACCGACTGACCGAGAGACCCAGTACTTC
TRBJ1-4	TRBV7-9	many	-	CASSFEEKLFF	TGTGCCAGCAGCTTCGAGGAAAAACTGTTTTTT
TRBJ1-2	TRBV20-1	few	-	CSARDSRTLGGYTF	TGCAGTGCTAGAGACTCTAGGACTCTGGGAGGCTACACCTTC
TRBJ1-1	TRBV4-1	few	TRBD1	CASTTTGDTEAFF	TGCGCCAGCACCACCACAGGGGACACTGAAGCTTTCTTT
TRBJ2-1	TRBV3-1	few	-	CASSHAYRSRSSYNEQFF	TGTGCCAGCAGCCACGCATACAGGAGCCGGAGCTCCTACAATGAGCAGTTCTTC
TRBJ1-2	TRBV25-1	many	TRBD1	CASRGTGGDYGYTF	TGTGCCAGCAGGGGTACAGGGGGGGACTATGGCTACACCTTC
TRBJ2-1	TRBV7-9	many	TRBD1	CASSPPGQGTGEQFF	TGTGCCAGCAGCCCACCGGGACAGGGGACGGGTGAGCAGTTCTTC
TRBJ1-1	TRBV12-5	many	-	CASGLTLSGQTNTEAFF	TGTGCTAGTGGTTTGACCCTCAGCGGACAGACGAACACTGAAGCTTTCTTT
TRBJ1-1	TRBV20-1	-	TRBD1	CSASALDRANTEAFF	TGCAGTGCTAGCGCCCTAGACAGGGCGAACACTGAAGCTTTCTTT
TRBJ1-1	TRBV12-3/TRBV12-4	-	-	CASSPLTGEAFF	TGTGCCAGCAGCCCTTTAACCGGGGAAGCTTTCTTT
TRBJ2-1	TRBV20-1	-	-	CSARQPDNEQFF	TGCAGTGCTAGACAACCGGACAATGAGCAGTTCTTC
TRBJ2-7	TRBV20-1	-	-	CSARWDYEQYF	TGCAGTGCTAGATGGGATTACGAGCAGTACTTC
TRBJ2-3	TRBV5-1	-	-	CASSPTSDTQYF	TGCGCCAGCAGCCCCACTTCAGATACGCAGTATTTT
TRBJ1-1	TRBV20-1	many	-	CSARQGSLEAFF	TGCAGTGCTAGACAAGGATCCCTAGAAGCTTTCTTT
TRBJ2-6	TRBV28	many	-	CASRPTGNSGANVLTF	TGTGCCAGCAGACCGACAGGAAACTCTGGGGCCAACGTCCTGACTTTC
TRBJ2-1	TRBV28	many	TRBD2	CASSPLAGGRYNEQFF	TGTGCCAGCAGTCCGTTAGCGGGGGGAAGATACAATGAGCAGTTCTTC
TRBJ2-3	TRBV5-1	few	TRBD2	CASSSGLAGATLDTQYF	TGCGCCAGCAGCTCGGGACTAGCGGGGGCCACCTTGGATACGCAGTATTTT
TRBJ1-4	TRBV9	many	-	CASSVGGATNEKLFF	TGTGCCAGCAGCGTAGGGGGGGCAACTAATGAAAAACTGTTTTTT
TRBJ2-3	TRBV20-1	many	-	CSATDNPTDTQYF	TGCAGTGCCACGGATAATCCCACAGATACGCAGTATTTT
TRBJ2-3	TRBV20-1	many	-	CSARDSLGTDTQYF	TGCAGTGCTAGGGACAGTTTAGGGACAGATACGCAGTATTTT
TRBJ2-1	TRBV28	many	-	CASSLGGISYNEQFF	TGTGCCAGCAGTTTAGGGGGGATCTCCTACAATGAGCAGTTCTTC
TRBJ2-1	TRBV11-1	few	TRBD1	CASRPLTGSSYNEQFF	TGTGCCAGCAGGCCCCTGACAGGGAGCTCCTACAATGAGCAGTTCTTC
TRBJ2-3	TRBV9	many	TRBD2	CASSGGGFTDTQYF	TGTGCCAGCAGCGGCGGGGGATTCACAGATACGCAGTATTTT
TRBJ2-3	TRBV11-1	few	TRBD2	CASSERGGLAGTDTQYF	TGTGCCAGCAGCGAAAGAGGCGGACTAGCGGGGACAGATACGCAGTATTTT
TRBJ2-6	TRBV7-3	many	TRBD1	CASGQGRNSGANVLTF	TGTGCCAGCGGACAGGGGCGTAACTCCGGGGCCAACGTCCTGACTTTC
TRBJ2-5	TRBV10-3	many	TRBD1	CAISEGTGEPQETQYF	TGTGCCATCAGTGAGGGGACAGGGGAACCCCAAGAGACCCAGTACTTC
TRBJ2-7	TRBV11-2	many	-	CASSLGEAGKQYF	TGTGCCAGCAGCCTAGGCGAAGCTGGGAAGCAGTACTTC
TRBJ2-1	TRBV6-5	-	-	CASREMDMGNEQFF	TGTGCCAGCCGAGAAATGGATATGGGGAATGAGCAGTTCTTC
TRBJ2-6	TRBV7-9	many	TRBD1	CASSSGQGRAGANVLTF	TGTGCCAGCAGCTCCGGACAGGGGAGGGCTGGGGCCAACGTCCTGACTTTC
TRBJ1-4	TRBV14	many	TRBD1	CASSRGQGTNEKLFF	TGTGCCAGCAGCCGCGGACAGGGGACTAATGAAAAACTGTTTTTT
TRBJ1-4	TRBV7-9	many	-	CASSLFAEGKLFF	TGTGCCAGCAGCTTATTCGCCGAAGGAAAACTGTTTTTT
TRBJ1-1	TRBV9	-	-	CASSVRTAVTEAFF	TGTGCCAGCAGCGTAAGGACTGCCGTAACTGAAGCTTTCTTT
TRBJ2-7	TRBV19	many	TRBD1	CASRAGTGKSYEQYF	TGTGCCAGTCGTGCAGGGACAGGGAAATCCTACGAGCAGTACTTC
TRBJ1-5	TRBV10-3	-	-	CAIRGILSQPQHF	TGTGCCATCAGGGGTATTTTAAGTCAGCCCCAGCATTTT
TRBJ2-2	TRBV28	many	-	CASSFSFGTANTGELFF	TGTGCCAGCAGTTTTTCCTTTGGGACGGCGAACACCGGGGAGCTGTTTTTT
TRBJ2-5	TRBV9	-	TRBD1	CASTSGTGLGETQYF	TGTGCCAGCACCTCCGGGACAGGGTTGGGAGAGACCCAGTACTTC
TRBJ1-4	TRBV7-8	-	TRBD1	CASSFTGGRYEKLFF	TGTGCCAGCAGCTTTACAGGGGGCCGGTATGAAAAACTGTTTTTT
TRBJ2-7	TRBV20-1	-	TRBD2	CSARAGTSGAYEQYF	TGCAGTGCTAGAGCCGGGACTAGCGGAGCCTACGAGCAGTACTTC
TRBJ2-3	TRBV4-2	-	-	CASSQGRGTDTQYF	TGTGCCAGCAGCCAAGGCAGGGGTACAGATACGCAGTATTTT
TRBJ1-2	TRBV29-1	-	TRBD1	CSVGAGGNYGYTF	TGCAGCGTTGGGGCAGGGGGCAACTATGGCTACACCTTC